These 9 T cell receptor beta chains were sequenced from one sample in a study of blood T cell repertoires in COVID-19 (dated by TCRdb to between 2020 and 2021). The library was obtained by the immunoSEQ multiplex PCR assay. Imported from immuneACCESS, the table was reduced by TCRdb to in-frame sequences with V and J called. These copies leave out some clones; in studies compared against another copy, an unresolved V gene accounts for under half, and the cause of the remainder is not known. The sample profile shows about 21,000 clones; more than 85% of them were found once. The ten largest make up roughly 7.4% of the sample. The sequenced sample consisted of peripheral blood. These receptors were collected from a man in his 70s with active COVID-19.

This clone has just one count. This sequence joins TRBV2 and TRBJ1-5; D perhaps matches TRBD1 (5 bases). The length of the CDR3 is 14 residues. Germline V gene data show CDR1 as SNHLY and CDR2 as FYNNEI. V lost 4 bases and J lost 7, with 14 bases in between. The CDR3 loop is CASSVWRGGQPQHF. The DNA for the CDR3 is TGTGCCAGCAGTGTCTGGAGGGGCGGCCAGCCCCAGCATTTT. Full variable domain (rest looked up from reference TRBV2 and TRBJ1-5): EPEVTQTPSHQVTQMGQEVILRCVPISNHLYFYWYRQILGQKVEFLVSFYNNEISEKSEIFDDQFSVERPDGSNFTLKIRSTKLEDSAMYFCASSVWRGGQPQHFGDGTRLSIL.

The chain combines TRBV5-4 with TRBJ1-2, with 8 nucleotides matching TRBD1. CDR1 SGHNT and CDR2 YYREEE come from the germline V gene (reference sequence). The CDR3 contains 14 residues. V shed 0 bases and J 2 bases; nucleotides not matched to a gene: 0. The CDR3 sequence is CASSLGTGNYGYTF. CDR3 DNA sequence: TGTGCCAGCAGCTTGGGGACAGGGAACTATGGCTACACCTTC.

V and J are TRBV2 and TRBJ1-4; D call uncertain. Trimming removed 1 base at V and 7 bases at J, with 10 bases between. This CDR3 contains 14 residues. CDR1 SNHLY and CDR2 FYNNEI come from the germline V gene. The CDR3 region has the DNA TGTGCCAGCAGTGAAGGGCAGGCTGGTGAAAAACTGTTTTTT. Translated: CASSEGQAGEKLFF.

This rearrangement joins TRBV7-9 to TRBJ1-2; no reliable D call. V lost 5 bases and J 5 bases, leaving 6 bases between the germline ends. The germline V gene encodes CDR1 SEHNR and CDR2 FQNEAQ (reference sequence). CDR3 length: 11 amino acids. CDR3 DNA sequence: TGTGCCAGCAGCCCCGGGTATGGCTACACCTTC. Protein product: CASSPGYGYTF.

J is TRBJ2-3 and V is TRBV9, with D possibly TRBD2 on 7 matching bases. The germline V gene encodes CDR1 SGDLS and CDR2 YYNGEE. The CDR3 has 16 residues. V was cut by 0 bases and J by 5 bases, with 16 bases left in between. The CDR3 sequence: CASSVGVAGAGDTQYF. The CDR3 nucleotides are TGTGCCAGCAGCGTAGGGGTTGCGGGGGCGGGAGATACGCAGTATTTT.

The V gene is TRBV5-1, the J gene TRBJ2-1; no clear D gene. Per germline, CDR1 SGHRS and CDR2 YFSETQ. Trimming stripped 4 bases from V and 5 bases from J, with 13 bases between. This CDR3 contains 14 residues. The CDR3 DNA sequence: TGCGCCAGCAGCGGCAGTTCCAGAAACAATGAGCAGTTCTTC. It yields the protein CASSGSSRNNEQFF.

CDR3 sequence (DNA): TGTGCCAGCAGCTTAGAAGGACAGGGCCCCTATGGCTACACCTTC. Protein product: CASSLEGQGPYGYTF. The chain employs TRBV7-2 and TRBJ1-2, with 8 bases identical to TRBD1. Losses at the gene ends were 1 base for V and 4 bases for J; bases not matched to a gene: 5. The CDR3 contains 15 residues. The V gene's germline CDR1 is SGHTA and CDR2 FQGNSA.

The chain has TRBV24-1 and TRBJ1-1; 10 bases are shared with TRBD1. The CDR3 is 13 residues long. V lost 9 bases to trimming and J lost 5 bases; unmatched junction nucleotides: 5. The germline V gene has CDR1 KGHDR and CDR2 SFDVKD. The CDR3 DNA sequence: TGTGCCACCCGCGACAGGGGGCAAACTGAAGCTTTCTTT. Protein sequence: CATRDRGQTEAFF.

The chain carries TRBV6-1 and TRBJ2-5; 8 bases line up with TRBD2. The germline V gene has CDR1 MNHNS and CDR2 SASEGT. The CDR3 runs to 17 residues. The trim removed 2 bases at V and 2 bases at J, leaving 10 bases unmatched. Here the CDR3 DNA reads TGTGCCAGCAGTGAACCCCCGTACCGGGGGGGACAAGAGACCCAGTACTTC. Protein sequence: CASSEPPYRGGQETQYF.